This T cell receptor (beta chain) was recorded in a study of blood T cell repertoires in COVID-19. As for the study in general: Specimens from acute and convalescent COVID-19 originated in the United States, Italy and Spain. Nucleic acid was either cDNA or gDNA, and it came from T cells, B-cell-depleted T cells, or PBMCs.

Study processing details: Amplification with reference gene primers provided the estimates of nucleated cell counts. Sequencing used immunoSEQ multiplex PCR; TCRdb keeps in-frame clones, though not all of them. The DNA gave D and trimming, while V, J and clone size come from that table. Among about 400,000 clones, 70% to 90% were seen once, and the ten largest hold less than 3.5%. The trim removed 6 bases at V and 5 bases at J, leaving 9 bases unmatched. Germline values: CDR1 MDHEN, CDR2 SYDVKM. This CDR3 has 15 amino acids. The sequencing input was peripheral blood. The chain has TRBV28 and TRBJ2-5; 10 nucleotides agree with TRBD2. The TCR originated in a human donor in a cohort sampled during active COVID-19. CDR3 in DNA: TGTGCCAGCAGCCTACGACTAGCGGGTGGGGAGACCCAGTACTTC. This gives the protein CASSLRLAGGETQYF.